This entry lists 17 T cell receptor beta chains sequenced from one sample in a study of T-cell memory formation after mild COVID-19. TCRdb re-derived calls from the 5' RACE reads in MiXCR, one entry per CDR3 protein. The data show roughly 130,000 distinct CDR3 sequences, with approximately 5.9% seen just once and about 2.2% held by the top ten. Material: PBMCs or a T cell subset sorted from them (not recorded which). Every receptor here comes from an adult woman who had mild COVID-19 (a few samples of this study predate the infection). Cell type and time point are not known.

Many counts were recorded for this clonotype. The V gene is TRBV4-2, the J gene TRBJ2-3, with 14 bases lining up with TRBD2. Germline V gene sequence: CDR1 LGHNA, CDR2 YNFKEQ. The CDR3 contains 17 residues. Unmatched junction bases numbered 7, after V lost 3 bases and J lost 5 bases. The CDR3, as DNA: TGTGCCAGCAGCCACTCCGGGACTAGCGGGGGCAAAGATACGCAGTATTTT. The encoded protein is CASSHSGTSGGKDTQYF.

This clonotype was seen only a few times. The chain employs TRBV11-1 and TRBJ2-3; the match to TRBD1 covers 10 bases. The CDR3 covers 17 residues. J lost 0 bases, V lost 3 bases, and 6 bases had no gene match. Germline V CDR1 and CDR2: SGHAT, FQDESV (reference sequence). Here the CDR3 reads CASSFLSGQGSTDTQYF. The CDR3, as DNA: TGTGCCAGCAGCTTCCTCTCGGGACAGGGGAGCACAGATACGCAGTATTTT. The full variable domain, rest sourced from reference TRBV11-1 and TRBJ2-3, is EAEVAQSPRYKITEKSQAVAFWCDPISGHATLYWYRQILGQGPELLVQFQDESVVDDSQLPKDRFSAERLKGVDSTLKIQPAELGDSAMYLCASSFLSGQGSTDTQYFGPGTRLTVL.

This clonotype has more than one count but fewer than ten. The chain couples TRBV30 to TRBJ2-4, with unresolved D. The CDR3 runs 14 residues. CDR1 GTSNPN and CDR2 SVGIG come from the germline V gene (reference sequence). The V gene lost 0 bases and the J gene lost 1 base, with 7 bases spanning the gap. The CDR3 DNA reads as TGTGCCTGGAGTGTAGATGGGGCCAAAAACATTCAGTACTTC. Protein product: CAWSVDGAKNIQYF.

The sample holds a few counts of this clonotype. The genes are TRBV14 and TRBJ2-1; 7 nucleotides agree with TRBD1. From germline, CDR1 is SGHDN and CDR2 FVKESK. This CDR3 is 14 amino acids long. V lost 4 bases and J lost 6; bases outside the gene matches: 6. The CDR3 DNA reads TGTGCCAGCAGCCCCGGACAGGTTGTCAATGAGCAGTTCTTC. It yields the protein CASSPGQVVNEQFF. Full variable domain (missing parts from reference TRBV14 and TRBJ2-1): EAGVTQFPSHSVIEKGQTVTLRCDPISGHDNLYWYRRVMGKEIKFLLHFVKESKQDESGMPNNRFLAERTGGTYSTLKVQPAELEDSGVYFCASSPGQVVNEQFFGPGTRLTVL.

This clonotype occurred many times. The rearrangement links TRBV5-1 to TRBJ2-3; perhaps TRBD2 as D (5 bases). This CDR3 is built from 14 residues. Trimming shortened V by 1 base and J by 1 base, and 7 bases separated the two germline ends. Per germline, CDR1 SGHRS and CDR2 YFSETQ. CDR3 region: CASSLTRGTDTQYF. The CDR3 nucleotides are TGCGCCAGCAGCTTGACGAGGGGCACAGATACGCAGTATTTT.

The table lists this clonotype with a few counts. This chain connects TRBV18 to TRBJ1-1; maybe TRBD1 (6 bases). Germline V gene lookup returns CDR1 KGHSH and CDR2 LQKENI. This CDR3 contains 15 residues. V was pared by 0 bases and J by 2 bases, with 10 bases between. CDR3 in DNA: TGTGCCAGCTCACCACCGGCGGGGGCAAACACTGAAGCTTTCTTT. Translated: CASSPPAGANTEAFF. The variable domain in full, completed from reference TRBV18 and TRBJ1-1, reads NAGVMQNPRHLVRRRGQEARLRCSPMKGHSHVYWYRQLPEEGLKFMVYLQKENIIDESGMPKERFSAEFPKEGPSILRIQQVVRGDSAAYFCASSPPAGANTEAFFGQGTRLTVV.

This clonotype occurred many times. The V and J genes are TRBV6-5 and TRBJ2-3; the match to TRBD2 covers 9 bases. Losses at the gene ends were 6 bases for V and 0 bases for J; bases not matched to a gene: 7. Germline loops: CDR1 MNHEY, CDR2 SVGAGI. The CDR3 has 16 amino acids. The CDR3 sequence is CASSRVSGGSTDTQYF. The CDR3 coding sequence is TGTGCCAGCAGCCGCGTTAGCGGGGGAAGCACAGATACGCAGTATTTT.

This clonotype showed up just a few times. This rearrangement joins TRBV7-9 to TRBJ1-2; the D is unclear. Trimming took off 4 bases at V and 0 bases at J, with 12 bases between the two ends. Germline lookup yields CDR1 SEHNR and CDR2 FQNEAQ (reference sequence). This CDR3 comprises 15 residues. Here the CDR3 reads CASSSTASPNYGYTF. The CDR3 nucleotides are TGTGCCAGCAGCTCCACAGCGAGCCCTAACTATGGCTACACCTTC.

The table lists this clonotype with many counts. This chain connects TRBV29-1 to TRBJ2-7; a weak D match, TRBD2 (6 bases). V dropped 4 bases and J dropped 2 bases, with 15 bases sitting between them. Per germline, CDR1 SQVTM and CDR2 ANQGSEA. The CDR3 length is 14 residues. The CDR3 DNA sequence: TGCAGCGTTGTAATCCAGCGGGCAGCCTACGAGCAGTACTTC. Encoded protein: CSVVIQRAAYEQYF.

Ten or more counts support this clonotype. The CDR3 sequence is CAISESDVGSNTGELFF. In DNA, the CDR3 is TGTGCCATCAGTGAGTCGGACGTTGGCAGCAACACCGGGGAGCTGTTTTTT. The chain is built from TRBV10-3 and TRBJ2-2; no definite D call. The CDR3 spans 17 residues. V lost 0 bases, J lost 2 bases, and 13 bases lay in between. Germline values: CDR1 ENHRY, CDR2 SYGVKD.

This clonotype has a count of ten or more. The rearrangement uses TRBV20-1 and TRBJ2-7; 8 positions match TRBD1. The CDR3 sequence is 12 residues long. Per the germline V gene, CDR1 is DFQATT and CDR2 is SNEGSKA (reference sequence). After removal of 7 bases from V and 4 bases from J, the junction contained 6 bases not matched to a gene. For the CDR3, the DNA is TGCAGTGTACGCAGGGGGCGGTACGAGCAGTACTTC. It is translated as CSVRRGRYEQYF.

CDR3 sequence (DNA): TGTGCCAGCAGCCCACTTACAGGGGGCGCAGTTAATGAGCAGTTCTTC. This gives the protein CASSPLTGGAVNEQFF. The rearrangement uses TRBV11-2 and TRBJ2-1; 9 positions agree with TRBD1. Germline-derived CDR1 and CDR2 are SGHAT and FQNNGV. J gave up 7 bases and V 5 bases, and 12 bases lay outside the gene matches. This CDR3 spans 16 amino acids. Full variable domain (remainder filled in from reference TRBV11-2 and TRBJ2-1): EAGVAQSPRYKIIEKRQSVAFWCNPISGHATLYWYQQILGQGPKLLIQFQNNGVVDDSQLPKDRFSAERLKGVDSTLKIQPAKLEDSAVYLCASSPLTGGAVNEQFFGPGTRLTVL.

The V call is TRBV6-5, the J call TRBJ2-2, with unresolved D. Germline V lookup: CDR1 MNHEY, CDR2 SVGAGI. Trimming stripped 6 bases from V and 11 bases from J, with 13 bases between. The CDR3 has 12 residues. Here the CDR3 DNA reads TGTGCCAGCAGCCAATCCTCGGCCGAGCTGTTTTTT. It specifies CASSQSSAELFF.

The rearrangement links TRBV7-2 to TRBJ1-6, with D unresolved. CDR3 length: 18 amino acids. The germline gives CDR1 SGHTA, CDR2 FQGNSA. Trimming cost V 5 bases and J 4 bases, with 21 bases left between them. CDR3 bases: TGTGCCAGCAGCCCGAAAGGACGGACCGGAACTTATAATTCACCCCTCCACTTT. Translation gives CASSPKGRTGTYNSPLHF.

This chain connects TRBV12-3 or TRBV12-4 to TRBJ2-7; D possibly corresponds to TRBD2 (6 bases). Between the trimmed V and J ends, which lost 6 bases and 9 bases, there was a span of 15 bases. The CDR3 runs 12 residues. This CDR3 reads CASSSGQGGQYF. CDR3 sequence (DNA): TGTGCCAGCAGCTCAGGGCAGGGAGGGCAGTACTTC.

A few counts support this clonotype. The chain carries TRBV27 and TRBJ2-5, with D tentatively TRBD1 or TRBD2 (5 bases each). The CDR3 covers 13 residues. Germline values: CDR1 MNHEY, CDR2 SMNVEV (reference sequence). V gave up 4 bases and J gave up 0 bases, with 6 bases separating them. CDR3 sequence: CASSWGNQETQYF. Here the CDR3 DNA reads TGTGCCAGCAGTTGGGGGAACCAAGAGACCCAGTACTTC.

The chain's CDR3 is CASRRVGADTQYF. In DNA, the CDR3 is TGTGCCAGTAGAAGAGTTGGAGCAGATACGCAGTATTTT. This chain uses TRBV19 with TRBJ2-3; D ambiguous. V dropped 6 bases and J dropped 4 bases, with 11 bases sitting between them. This CDR3 spans 13 amino acids. The germline V gene encodes CDR1 LNHDA and CDR2 SQIVND (reference sequence).